A single TCR beta chain is shown here with its context. Its antigen is not known. The data were taken from a study of early T cells in non-severe SARS-CoV-2 infection. Study in general: Alpha and beta chains were unpaired, from unsorted whole-blood bulk RNA. Study-level points and caveats: VDJdb matching favored anti-spike CD8 responses, missing private and CD4 specificities.

The CDR3 extends over 15 amino acids. CDR1 is SNHLY and CDR2 is FYNNEI in the germline V gene. The trim removed 6 bases at V and 8 bases at J, leaving 12 bases unmatched. The library protocol tagged individual cDNA molecules with unique molecular identifiers. One entry per CDR3 protein, called by TCRdb with MiXCR from the 5' RACE reads. There are tens of thousands of distinct CDR3 sequences in the sample; 6.2% occur only once, and approximately 4.1% lies in the top ten. The J gene is TRBJ1-4, the V gene TRBV2; 7 nucleotides line up with TRBD1. Sequenced: whole blood. The clonotype comes from an adult who was a healthcare worker with PCR-confirmed SARS-CoV-2 infection or an uninfected control (not recorded which). The CDR3 DNA follows: TGTGCCAGCAGACCCGGGGGAGGGGGCAAGGAAAAACTGTTTTTT. This codes for CASRPGGGGKEKLFF.